Each of the 13 T cell receptor beta chains below was sequenced from the same sample in a study of blood T cell repertoires in COVID-19 (dated by TCRdb to 2020 to 2021). The library was generated by the immunoSEQ multiplex PCR assay. TCRdb took over this immuneACCESS table, retaining in-frame rearrangements with V and J assigned. Such tables are incomplete; in checked studies, under half of the missing clones stem from an unresolved V gene, and the remainder is unexplained. This sample holds around 140,000 clones; about nine tenths were observed only once. In total, the top ten clones hold about 11% of the sample. The specimen sequenced was PBMCs or T cells enriched from blood (not recorded which). These receptor sequences come from a man aged 55 to 70 who had recovered from COVID-19.

The V gene is TRBV9, the J gene TRBJ2-5; D may be TRBD2 (5 bases). CDR1 SGDLS and CDR2 YYNGEE come from the germline V gene. Trimming took 2 bases from V and 5 from J, leaving 13 bases between them. The CDR3 is made up of 14 amino acids. The CDR3 coding sequence is TGTGCCAGCAGCGTTAGGGCCCCGGGGGAGACCCAGTACTTC. Its protein product is CASSVRAPGETQYF.

The chain employs TRBV7-2 and TRBJ2-7; 11 bases align to TRBD2. V lost 1 base and J lost 3; bases outside the gene matches: 2. The CDR3 sequence is 15 residues long. Germline V lookup: CDR1 SGHTA, CDR2 FQGNSA. CDR3: CASSLVTSGIYEQYF. In nucleotides, the CDR3 is TGTGCCAGCAGCTTAGTGACTAGCGGGATCTACGAGCAGTACTTC.

This clone was seen a single time. The CDR3 reads CAGTRGQNEKLFF. Written as DNA, the CDR3 is TGTGCCGGAACCAGGGGGCAGAATGAAAAACTGTTTTTT. The chain uses TRBV18 and TRBJ1-4; 8 bases line up with TRBD1. Germline V gives CDR1 KGHSH, CDR2 LQKENI. The CDR3 spans 13 residues. The junction had 7 bases not matched to a gene; V was cut back by 11 bases and J by 5 bases.

The V call is TRBV2, the J call TRBJ1-5; TRBD1 matches 7 bases. Trimming removed 3 bases from V and 5 bases from J; junction bases left unmatched: 4. The CDR3 length is 14 residues. CDR1 and CDR2 from the germline V gene are SNHLY and FYNNEI. For the CDR3, the DNA is TGTGCCAGCAGTGAGAGCAGGGGGGATCAGCCCCAGCATTTT. It is translated as CASSESRGDQPQHF.

The rearrangement links TRBV24-1 to TRBJ2-1; D is uncertain. V lost 4 bases and J lost 7, with 13 bases in between. The CDR3 loop spans 14 amino acids. Germline-derived CDR1 and CDR2 are KGHDR and SFDVKD. The CDR3 bases are TGTGCCACCAGTGACGCCCCAGGCATGAATGAGCAGTTCTTC. As protein: CATSDAPGMNEQFF.

The chain couples TRBV12-5 to TRBJ1-1; D perhaps matches TRBD1 (5 bases). Trimming shortened V by 8 bases and J by 1 base, and 8 bases separated the two germline ends. Germline V CDR1 and CDR2: LGHNT, FRNRAP. The CDR3 has 12 amino acids. CDR3 amino acids: CASCGGNTEAFF. The CDR3, as DNA: TGTGCTAGTTGCGGGGGGAACACTGAAGCTTTCTTT.

This chain connects TRBV11-2 to TRBJ2-1; 10 bases align to TRBD1. V was clipped by 1 base and J by 9 bases; unmatched bases: 6. The CDR3 extends over 15 amino acids. Per germline, CDR1 SGHAT and CDR2 FQNNGV. The CDR3 sequence is CASSLVDRGSSEQFF. In DNA, the CDR3 is TGTGCCAGCAGCTTAGTGGACAGGGGGTCTAGTGAGCAGTTCTTC.

CDR3 residues: CAWIQGQTTGELFF. Here the CDR3 DNA reads TGTGCCTGGATACAAGGACAGACCACCGGGGAGCTGTTTTTT. The V call is TRBV30, the J call TRBJ2-2; a weak D match, TRBD1 (6 bases). V lost 4 bases and J lost 4, with 13 bases in between. The CDR3 is 14 residues long. CDR1 and CDR2 (germline): GTSNPN, SVGIG (reference sequence).

This clone showed up just once. This sequence joins TRBV3-1 (or the pseudogene TRBV3-2) and TRBJ2-7, with 8 bases fitting TRBD2. Germline lookup yields CDR1 LGHDT and CDR2 YNNKEL (reference sequence). J gave up 4 bases and V 0 bases, and 8 bases lay outside the gene matches. The CDR3 runs 16 residues. The CDR3 spells CASSQDPAGASYEQYF. As DNA, the CDR3 is TGTGCCAGCAGCCAAGATCCAGCGGGAGCTTCGTACGAGCAGTACTTC.

The CDR3 sequence: CASSDRTGLGSPLHF. In DNA form, the CDR3 reads TGTGCCAGCAGTGATCGGACAGGGTTAGGGTCACCCCTCCACTTT. The rearrangement joins TRBV6-1 to TRBJ1-6, with TRBD1 matching over 8 bases. Germline CDR1 MNHNS, CDR2 SASEGT. CDR3 size: 15 residues. Unmatched junction bases numbered 8, after V lost 3 bases and J lost 10 bases.

V and J are TRBV29-1 and TRBJ2-7; TRBD1 matches 11 bases. The CDR3 has 13 residues. J gave up 5 bases and V 5 bases, and 5 bases lay outside the gene matches. Germline loops: CDR1 SQVTM, CDR2 ANQGSEA. The CDR3 is CSVLRDRGDEQYF. CDR3 DNA: TGCAGCGTTCTCCGGGACAGGGGGGACGAGCAGTACTTC.

This chain joins TRBV10-3 and TRBJ2-1; TRBD2 agrees at 7 bases. Germline CDR1 ENHRY, CDR2 SYGVKD. The CDR3 extends over 16 amino acids. The junction had 6 bases not matched to a gene; V was cut back by 4 bases and J by 0 bases. This CDR3 is CAISGVSGNSYNEQFF. DNA for the CDR3: TGTGCCATCAGTGGAGTGAGCGGGAACTCCTACAATGAGCAGTTCTTC.

The chain has TRBV7-8 and TRBJ1-1; perhaps TRBD1 as D (5 bases). V lost 5 bases and J lost 10, with 11 bases in between. CDR1 SGHVS and CDR2 FQNEAQ come from the germline V gene. The CDR3 is 11 residues long. The CDR3: CASSASGGAFF. CDR3 bases: TGTGCCAGCAGCGCCAGCGGGGGAGCTTTCTTT.